The TCR beta chain described here comes from a study of blood T cell repertoires in COVID-19 (dated by TCRdb to the early 2020s). Regarding the research as a whole: Collaborator samples came from the United States, Italy and Spain and covered acute and convalescent phases of COVID-19. The prospective study material was composed of cDNA or gDNA derived from T cells, B-cell-depleted T cells, or PBMCs. Subjects who had been exposed to COVID-19, were actively infected with it, or had recovered from it provided the deeply sampled blood TCRbeta repertoires that made up the dataset. The repertoires were released in a freely available public database intended as a resource for research on the immune response to SARS-CoV-2. The samples were drawn from two sources: the first 160 participants of the ongoing ImmuneRACE study, and 1,254 subjects contributed by 6 global collaborators. The sample metadata nearly always contained a de-identified subject ID, COVID-19 status, age in years and sex. Where available, HLA class I and class II types were obtained from metadata supplied by the sample provider rather than from assay-based typing. The paper's findings and limits, for the study overall: Clinical and demographic metadata were provided uncurated, with the amount varying by source and participant.

The collaborating institutions used their own protocols to collect whole blood in K2EDTA tubes. For TCRbeta analysis, collaborator samples were shipped as frozen whole blood, as isolated PBMCs, or as DNA extracted from either sample type. On this clone itself: Its antigen is not yet known. No much larger clone exists at a distance of one base, and base qualities are not known.

The CDR3 spans 14 residues, from the cysteine through the phenylalanine. Just CDR3 DNA is preserved here, 42 bases in frame from base 1. CDR1 and CDR2 were assigned from the germline V gene (reference sequence) as GTSNPN and SVGIG. The germline V and J ends show losses of 0 bases and 5 bases respectively, and no gene match explains 6 bases of the junction. The immunoSEQ Assay, a bias-controlled multiplex PCR, was used to amplify TCRbeta CDR3 regions from genomic DNA. From the authors' description of their analysis: The number of nucleated cells in each sample was estimated by amplification of reference gene primers within the assay. To quantify the absolute abundance of each unique TCRbeta CDR3 rearrangement, sequence reads were collapsed and filtered. For each sample, productive Simpson clonality was calculated by taking the square root of Simpson's diversity index across productive rearrangements. TCRdb carries this immuneACCESS record with in-frame sequences only. Its versions omit some clonotypes, under half of them owing to an unresolved V gene in the studies checked, with the rest unexplained. V and J calls and clone size are given by that table; D and trimming were obtained from the DNA. The sample table lists some 350,000 clones, around nine tenths of them with a count of one. 3% of the sample belongs to the ten largest clones.

The sequencing sample was made of peripheral blood. This receptor chain uses TRBV30 and TRBJ1-2; TRBD1 aligns with 7 central bases. The clonotype comes from a human donor in a cohort sampled during active COVID-19. At the DNA level, the sequence is TGTGCCTGGAGTGTTGAGGGGGCTTTATATGGCTACACCTTC. Translated, this is CAWSVEGALYGYTF.